This passage covers 6 T cell receptor beta chains from one sample sequenced in a study of response to subunit inactivated influenza vaccine. TCRdb itself ran the RT-PCR reads through MiXCR, one entry per CDR3 protein. The repertoire holds under 550,000 distinct CDR3 sequences, with about 7.6% as singletons. The sequencing here drew on PBMCs from blood, taken about 24 months after vaccination. All receptors derive from a man aged 50-75 years who received an inactivated influenza vaccine.

The chain carries TRBV27 and TRBJ2-2, with D perhaps given as TRBD1 or TRBD2 (5 bases each). Germline values: CDR1 MNHEY, CDR2 SMNVEV (reference sequence). V dropped 2 bases and J dropped 7 bases, with 11 bases sitting between them. The CDR3 length is 14 residues. The CDR3, as DNA: TGTGCCAGCAGTTTAGAGGGGTTGGGCGGGGAGCTGTTTTTT. The encoded protein is CASSLEGLGGELFF.

This clonotype was seen only a few times. The CDR3 protein is CASSYGRLAGGSIQYF. CDR3 DNA: TGTGCCAGCAGTTACGGACGACTAGCGGGAGGATCCATTCAGTACTTC. The chain recombines TRBV6-2 or TRBV6-3 with TRBJ2-4; 13 bases line up with TRBD2. Trimming took 2 bases from V and 9 from J; bases not matched to a gene: 7. CDR1 is MNHEY and CDR2 is SVGEGT in the germline V gene. The CDR3 is 16 amino acids.

The table lists this clonotype with a few counts. The chain joins TRBV6-1 to TRBJ1-1; 8 bases align to TRBD1. CDR3 length: 13 residues. CDR1 is MNHNS, CDR2 SASEGT, per germline. V shed 7 bases, J shed 4 bases, and the junction held 5 bases outside the gene matches. DNA of the CDR3: TGTGCCAGCACAGGACAGGGAAGCACTGAAGCTTTCTTT. This translates into CASTGQGSTEAFF.

This clonotype has more than one count but fewer than ten. The chain has TRBV6-5 and TRBJ2-2, with no clear D. The V end lost 8 bases, the J end lost 10 bases, and 17 bases lay between the germline ends. There are 13 residues in the CDR3. Germline lookup yields CDR1 MNHEY and CDR2 SVGAGI. The CDR3 here is CASRYLGVAELFF. The CDR3 nucleotides are TGTGCCAGCCGCTACCTGGGCGTCGCGGAGCTGTTTTTT.

This clonotype was detected ten times or more. This chain links TRBV4-2 with TRBJ2-7; D call uncertain. Trimming removed 2 bases from V and 6 bases from J, with 11 bases in between. The CDR3 totals 13 residues. Germline values: CDR1 LGHNA, CDR2 YNFKEQ. CDR3 protein: CASSQPPGFEQYF. The CDR3 DNA reads TGTGCCAGCAGCCAACCCCCCGGGTTCGAGCAGTACTTC.

Only a few counts were recorded for this clonotype. V is TRBV6-5 and J is TRBJ1-1; a possible D gene is TRBD1 (6 bases). V lost 4 bases and J lost 8, with 14 bases in between. The CDR3 covers 13 residues. CDR1 is MNHEY and CDR2 is SVGAGI in the germline V gene. The CDR3 loop reads CASSSVDQGEAFF. DNA for the CDR3: TGTGCCAGCAGTTCCGTTGACCAGGGGGAAGCTTTCTTT.